These 5 T cell receptor beta chains originate from one sample sequenced in a study of cytotoxic CD8 clonotypes in ibrutinib-treated CLL. Measured with immunoSEQ multiplex PCR; TCRdb has only the in-frame clones, and not every one. The sample consists of about 300,000 clones, 67% of them appearing once. Source: PBMCs, taken after 36 months of ibrutinib treatment. The origin of the receptors is a human donor with chronic lymphocytic leukemia.

This sequence joins TRBV19 and TRBJ1-5; 7 bases align to TRBD1. CDR3 size: 13 residues. The trim removed 10 bases at V and 2 bases at J, leaving 5 bases unmatched. CDR1 and CDR2 (germline): LNHDA, SQIVND (reference sequence). The CDR3 DNA sequence: TGTGCCACCACAGGGGTAGGCAATCAGCCCCAGCATTTT. Translation: CATTGVGNQPQHF. Supplemented by reference TRBV19 and TRBJ1-5, the full variable domain reads DGGITQSPKYLFRKEGQNVTLSCEQNLNHDAMYWYRQDPGQGLRLIYYSQIVNDFQKGDIAEGYSVSREKKESFPLTVTSAQKNPTAFYLCATTGVGNQPQHFGDGTRLSIL.

V usage is TRBV18 and J usage is TRBJ2-1; D unresolved. Between the trimmed V and J ends, which lost 2 bases and 4 bases, there was a span of 12 bases. This CDR3 spans 15 amino acids. CDR1 and CDR2 from the germline V gene are KGHSH and LQKENI. This chain's CDR3 is CASSPGLLFYNEQFF. Here the CDR3 DNA reads TGTGCCAGCTCACCAGGCCTTTTGTTTTACAATGAGCAGTTCTTC.

The chain carries TRBV25-1 and TRBJ2-5, with 8 bases matching TRBD2. Germline lookup yields CDR1 MGHDK and CDR2 SYGVNS. This CDR3 is 16 amino acids long. V was clipped by 2 bases and J by 1 base; unmatched bases: 6. CDR3 DNA sequence: TGTGCCAGCAGTGAAGCGCGGACTAGCAGCCAAGAGACCCAGTACTTC. It yields the protein CASSEARTSSQETQYF.

This chain links TRBV28 with TRBJ2-5; 10 nucleotides match TRBD1. J gave up 1 base and V 6 bases, and 11 bases lay outside the gene matches. CDR1 and CDR2 (germline): MDHEN, SYDVKM. The CDR3 is made up of 17 amino acids. The CDR3 here is CASRGTGAYAFQETQYF. The CDR3 bases are TGTGCCAGCAGGGGGACAGGGGCCTACGCATTCCAAGAGACCCAGTACTTC.

CDR3 nucleotides: TGTGCCAGCAGCCAAGATAGGGGGCCTTACGAGCAGTACTTC. This encodes CASSQDRGPYEQYF. J is TRBJ2-7 and V is TRBV4-2; TRBD1 agrees at 7 bases. The junction had 3 bases not matched to a gene; V was cut back by 0 bases and J by 4 bases. The CDR3 spans 14 residues. The germline gives CDR1 LGHNA, CDR2 YNFKEQ.